Presented here are 26 T cell receptor beta chains from one specimen sequenced in a study of high-grade serous ovarian cancer treatment subgroups. Clones were sequenced by immunoSEQ multiplex PCR, and TCRdb holds only the in-frame ones, with some missing. The table includes approximately 6,200 clones, roughly 77% detected once. Tumor tissue was taken before any definitive surgery or chemotherapy was given. The sample taken for sequencing was tumor tissue. These receptors came from a human donor with high-grade serous ovarian cancer.

The J gene is TRBJ2-7, the V gene TRBV27; 8 nucleotides align to TRBD1. Trimming took 3 bases from V and 3 from J; bases not matched to a gene: 4. The length of the CDR3 is 14 residues. Germline V gene lookup returns CDR1 MNHEY and CDR2 SMNVEV (reference sequence). This chain's CDR3 is CASSFSQGVYEQYF. For the CDR3, the DNA is TGTGCCAGCAGTTTCTCACAGGGGGTCTACGAGCAGTACTTC.

V and J are TRBV5-6 and TRBJ2-7; the D gene is possibly TRBD1 (6 bases). Germline lookup yields CDR1 SGHDT and CDR2 YYEEEE. Trimming took 2 bases from V and 2 from J, leaving 14 bases between them. CDR3 length: 15 residues. CDR3 sequence: CASSLIETGPYEQYF. The CDR3 DNA is TGTGCCAGCAGCTTAATCGAGACAGGCCCCTACGAGCAGTACTTC.

The chain joins TRBV5-1 to TRBJ2-1; 7 bases agree with TRBD2. The germline CDR1 and CDR2 sequences are SGHRS and YFSETQ. V lost 1 base to trimming and J lost 5 bases; unmatched junction nucleotides: 12. This CDR3 is 17 amino acids long. CDR3 DNA: TGCGCCAGCAGCTTGTCCATCGGGGCGGCGGGGGACAATGAGCAGTTCTTC. Its translation: CASSLSIGAAGDNEQFF.

The chain carries TRBV6-5 and TRBJ1-2, with D unresolved. The CDR3 has 14 residues. The ends were cut back, 4 bases at V and 6 bases at J, with 15 bases in the middle. Germline CDR1 MNHEY, CDR2 SVGAGI. The CDR3: CASSLRRALNGYTF. The CDR3 DNA is TGTGCCAGCAGTTTGCGAAGGGCACTGAATGGCTACACCTTC.

This sequence joins TRBV6-5 and TRBJ2-6; TRBD1 matches 8 bases. Germline loops: CDR1 MNHEY, CDR2 SVGAGI. CDR3 length: 15 amino acids. V was clipped by 6 bases and J by 2 bases; unmatched bases: 3. Here the CDR3 DNA reads TGTGCCAGCAGATTACAGGGGGCTGGGGCCAACGTCCTGACTTTC. Translating it yields CASRLQGAGANVLTF.

This clone was counted a single time. CDR3 protein: CAISDLTNSNYGYTF. CDR3 bases: TGTGCCATCAGTGACTTGACAAATTCTAACTATGGCTACACCTTC. This sequence joins TRBV10-3 and TRBJ1-2; D uncertain. Germline CDR1 reads ENHRY; CDR2 reads SYGVKD. There are 15 residues in the CDR3. The V gene lost 3 bases and the J gene lost 0 bases, with 11 bases spanning the gap.

J is TRBJ2-1 and V is TRBV7-9, with D possibly called TRBD1 or TRBD2 (5 bases each). CDR1 is SEHNR and CDR2 is FQNEAQ in the germline V gene (reference sequence). V lost 0 bases and J lost 8, with 11 bases in between. The CDR3 has 14 residues. CDR3 in DNA: TGTGCCAGCAGCTTAGCGCGGAGAGGGGATGAGCAGTTCTTC. This sequence encodes CASSLARRGDEQFF.

The V call is TRBV6-5, the J call TRBJ1-2; D uncertain. Germline V gene data show CDR1 as MNHEY and CDR2 as SVGAGI. The V gene lost 6 bases and the J gene lost 3 bases, with 14 bases spanning the gap. The CDR3 consists of 14 residues. The CDR3 DNA reads as TGTGCCAGCAGCCAGACGGCAGGAGACTATGGCTACACCTTC. Translating gives CASSQTAGDYGYTF.

V gene TRBV4-3 combines with J gene TRBJ1-6; possibly TRBD1 for D (6 bases). Trimming stripped 0 bases from V and 11 bases from J, with 17 bases between. This CDR3 has 16 residues. From germline, CDR1 is LGHNA and CDR2 YSLEER. CDR3 nucleotides: TGCGCCAGCAGCCAAGATCGGGCAGGGGAGGGTGCACCCCTCCACTTT. It codes for CASSQDRAGEGAPLHF.

J is TRBJ1-1 and V is TRBV30; no reliable D call. This CDR3 has 15 amino acids. V lost 1 base and J lost 10, with 22 bases in between. In germline, CDR1 is GTSNPN, CDR2 SVGIG (reference sequence). The CDR3 region has the DNA TGTGCCTGGAGTGAAGAGGTCGGTCCATCTCAAGGAGCTTTCTTT. Translating it yields CAWSEEVGPSQGAFF.

J is TRBJ1-1 and V is TRBV9; D gene uncertain. This CDR3 comprises 15 residues. Trimming took 0 bases from V and 0 from J, leaving 9 bases between them. Germline CDR1 reads SGDLS; CDR2 reads YYNGEE. The CDR3 sequence is CASSVGPFMNTEAFF. Here the CDR3 DNA reads TGTGCCAGCAGCGTAGGCCCCTTTATGAACACTGAAGCTTTCTTT.

This clone was seen only a few times. The gene calls are TRBV30 and TRBJ1-1; a possible D gene is TRBD1 (6 bases). CDR1 is GTSNPN and CDR2 is SVGIG in the germline V gene (reference sequence). The germline V and J ends were trimmed by 1 base and 4 bases, with 10 bases remaining between them. The CDR3 is 13 residues long. CDR3 coding DNA: TGTGCCTGGAGTGGACAGGACTCCACTGAAGCTTTCTTT. Protein sequence: CAWSGQDSTEAFF.

The chain is built from TRBV5-4 and TRBJ2-2; no reliable D call. CDR3 size: 14 residues. CDR1 and CDR2 (germline): SGHNT, YYREEE (reference sequence). The germline V and J ends were trimmed by 3 bases and 2 bases, with 8 bases remaining between them. The CDR3 spells CASSSSHNTGELFF. The CDR3 region has the DNA TGTGCCAGCAGCTCCTCCCATAACACCGGGGAGCTGTTTTTT.

The gene calls are TRBV15 and TRBJ2-2, with 12 bases matching TRBD1. From germline, CDR1 is LNHNV and CDR2 YYDKDF (reference sequence). With V trimmed by 1 base and J by 7 bases, 4 bases remained unmatched. The CDR3 length is 16 residues. CDR3 region: CATSRGGTGGHGELFF. CDR3 coding DNA: TGTGCCACCAGCAGAGGAGGGACAGGGGGCCACGGGGAGCTGTTTTTT.

The genes are TRBV5-4 and TRBJ1-1; D gene ambiguous. The CDR3 is 15 residues long. Germline V lookup: CDR1 SGHNT, CDR2 YYREEE (reference sequence). Trimming took 5 bases from V and 1 from J, leaving 15 bases between them. The DNA for the CDR3 is TGTGCCAGCAGTTCTCTGGACGTGGGGAACACTGAAGCTTTCTTT. Translated: CASSSLDVGNTEAFF.

This sequence joins TRBV29-1 and TRBJ2-3; D perhaps matches TRBD2 (5 bases). This CDR3 has 13 residues. V was shortened by 3 bases and J by 0 bases, with 7 bases between the two germline ends. Germline-derived CDR1 and CDR2 are SQVTM and ANQGSEA. This chain's CDR3 is CSVDRGSTDTQYF. The CDR3 region has the DNA TGCAGCGTTGATCGGGGAAGCACAGATACGCAGTATTTT.

The CDR3 loop is CATSTAEGYGYTF. As DNA, the CDR3 is TGTGCCACCTCGACAGCGGAGGGGTATGGCTACACCTTC. The rearrangement links TRBV19 to TRBJ1-2; a weak D match, TRBD1 (5 bases). Germline V gene sequence: CDR1 LNHDA, CDR2 SQIVND (reference sequence). The CDR3 runs to 13 residues. Trimming pared 10 bases from V and 5 bases from J, leaving 17 bases between. The variable domain in full, with the rest retrieved from reference TRBV19 and TRBJ1-2, is DGGITQSPKYLFRKEGQNVTLSCEQNLNHDAMYWYRQDPGQGLRLIYYSQIVNDFQKGDIAEGYSVSREKKESFPLTVTSAQKNPTAFYLCATSTAEGYGYTFGSGTRLTVV.

The chain has TRBV6-5 and TRBJ1-6, with D uncertain. V lost 4 bases and J lost 8, with 12 bases in between. There are 14 residues in the CDR3. Per germline, CDR1 MNHEY and CDR2 SVGAGI. CDR3 protein: CASSSILQDSPLHF. The CDR3 DNA reads as TGTGCCAGCAGTTCAATCCTCCAGGATTCACCCCTCCACTTT.

The rearrangement uses TRBV29-1 and TRBJ1-3; D perhaps matches TRBD1 (5 bases). Germline V gene data show CDR1 as SQVTM and CDR2 as ANQGSEA. Trimming pared 1 base from V and 0 bases from J, leaving 10 bases between. The CDR3 sequence is 15 residues long. CDR3 protein: CSVEVRGFSGNTIYF. The DNA of the CDR3 is TGCAGCGTTGAAGTTAGGGGTTTCTCTGGAAACACCATATATTTT.

With respect to this clone: A junction boundary mismatches the germline segment, possibly from a read error. Other DNA sequences of this sample code for an identical CDR3. The chain links TRBV2 to TRBJ2-5; 8 bases match TRBD1. CDR1 is SNHLY and CDR2 is FYNNEI in the germline V gene. CDR3 size: 12 residues. The CDR3 region is CASNDRGETQYF. CDR3 DNA: TGTGCCAGCAACGACAGGGGAGAGACTCAGTACTTC.

The chain couples TRBV6-5 to TRBJ2-7, with D unclear. The CDR3 has 16 residues. V lost 3 bases, J lost 1 base, and 16 bases lay in between. Germline assignment: CDR1 MNHEY and CDR2 SVGAGI. DNA of the CDR3: TGTGCCAGCAGTTATACGGGCAGTGGTGGATCCTACGAGCAGTACTTC. Encoded protein: CASSYTGSGGSYEQYF.

The V and J genes are TRBV10-3 and TRBJ2-5; D call uncertain. CDR1 is ENHRY, CDR2 SYGVKD, per germline. This CDR3 is built from 12 residues. V lost 4 bases and J lost 1, with 4 bases in between. DNA for the CDR3: TGTGCCATCAGTGGGTCCCAAGAGACCCAGTACTTC. Residues: CAISGSQETQYF.

J is TRBJ2-7 and V is TRBV4-1; a weak D match, TRBD1 (5 bases). With 3 bases removed from V and 5 bases from J, the gap between germline ends came to 17 bases. Germline loops: CDR1 MGHRA, CDR2 YSYEKL. The CDR3 has 15 residues. CDR3 residues: CASSQTPQVPDEQYF. The CDR3 nucleotides are TGCGCCAGCAGCCAGACTCCACAGGTGCCTGACGAGCAGTACTTC.

V and J are TRBV5-6 and TRBJ1-2; no firm D call. This CDR3 is built from 14 residues. Germline V gene lookup returns CDR1 SGHDT and CDR2 YYEEEE. Trimming took off 7 bases at V and 5 bases at J, with 18 bases between the two ends. The CDR3 DNA reads as TGTGCCAGCGGTGGGTCCCAGCTCCTTTATGGCTACACCTTC. It translates to CASGGSQLLYGYTF.

The chain employs TRBV29-1 and TRBJ1-4; D is unclear. Germline V gives CDR1 SQVTM, CDR2 ANQGSEA. The CDR3 totals 10 residues. V was pared by 2 bases and J by 8 bases, with 3 bases between. The CDR3 loop reads CSVELEKLFF. The CDR3 region has the DNA TGCAGCGTTGAATTGGAAAAACTGTTTTTT.

The chain recombines TRBV2 with TRBJ2-5; 8 bases match TRBD1. J was trimmed by 3 bases and V by 1 base; bases with no gene match: 7. CDR1 is SNHLY and CDR2 is FYNNEI in the germline V gene. CDR3 size: 16 residues. The CDR3 loop reads CASSEGTGTGEETQYF. The CDR3 region has the DNA TGTGCCAGCAGTGAAGGGACCGGGACAGGAGAAGAGACCCAGTACTTC.